A single sample is the source of the 3 T cell receptor beta chains below, sequenced in a study of post-analysis software for immune sequencing data. Unique molecular identifiers were present in the TCR beta cDNA libraries. TCRdb re-called the PCR reads through MiXCR, storing one row per CDR3 protein. The table has some 700,000 distinct CDR3 sequences, 55% to 70% seen once; the top ten hold 11%. These receptors have no known antigen. Findings of the study overall: Five TRBV segments, including TRBV5-6, TRBV5-1 and TRBV20-1, were more frequent in patients than controls.

Sample: blood. All receptors come from a girl aged 2 to 10 with multiple sclerosis.

Concerning this clonotype: The CDR3 does not close with the conserved phenylalanine or tryptophan, likely indicating a read error. CDR3 residues: CSGDRGTETQYL. CDR3 coding DNA: TGCAGCGGAGACAGGGGGACGGAGACCCAGTACCTC. The chain is built from TRBV29-1 and TRBJ2-5; 9 nucleotides line up with TRBD1. Germline lookup yields CDR1 SQVTM and CDR2 ANQGSEA. The V gene end was trimmed by 7 bases and the J gene end by 5 bases; junction bases not matched to a gene: 5. The CDR3 contains 12 residues.

The chain is built from TRBV20-1 and TRBJ2-1; 11 positions match TRBD2. This CDR3 region has 17 residues. From germline, CDR1 is DFQATT and CDR2 SNEGSKA (reference sequence). Germline trimming cut 1 base from V and 0 bases from J; bases unmatched to any gene: 5. CDR3 sequence: CSARALAGGSSYNEQFF. In nucleotides, the CDR3 is TGCAGTGCTAGAGCCCTAGCGGGGGGCAGCTCCTACAATGAGCAGTTCTTC.

This sequence joins TRBV12-3 or TRBV12-4 and TRBJ2-5, with D perhaps given as TRBD1 or TRBD2 (7 bases each). V was trimmed by 0 bases and J by 7 bases, leaving 30 bases between them. The CDR3 is 20 residues long. CDR3 bases: TGTGCCAGCAGTTTAGCCCCAAAGACTAGCCAGGGGGTCTCCAAGGGGACCCAGTACTTC. Its protein product is CASSLAPKTSQGVSKGTQYF.